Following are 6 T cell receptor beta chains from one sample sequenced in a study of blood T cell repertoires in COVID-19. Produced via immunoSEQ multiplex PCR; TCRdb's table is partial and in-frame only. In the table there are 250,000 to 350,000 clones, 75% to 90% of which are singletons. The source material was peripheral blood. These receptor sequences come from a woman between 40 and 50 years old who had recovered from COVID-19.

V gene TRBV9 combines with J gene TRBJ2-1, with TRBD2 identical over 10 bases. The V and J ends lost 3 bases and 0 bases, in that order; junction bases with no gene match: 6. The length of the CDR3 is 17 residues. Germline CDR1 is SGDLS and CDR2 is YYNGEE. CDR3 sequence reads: CASSASGSASSYNEQFF. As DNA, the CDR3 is TGTGCCAGCAGCGCTAGCGGGAGCGCGAGCTCCTACAATGAGCAGTTCTTC.

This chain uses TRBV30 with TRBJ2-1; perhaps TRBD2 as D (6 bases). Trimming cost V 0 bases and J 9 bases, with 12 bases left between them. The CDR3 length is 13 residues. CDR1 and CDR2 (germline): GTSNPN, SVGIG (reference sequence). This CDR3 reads CAWSVGLGGEQFF. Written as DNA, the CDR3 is TGTGCCTGGAGTGTAGGGCTCGGGGGTGAGCAGTTCTTC.

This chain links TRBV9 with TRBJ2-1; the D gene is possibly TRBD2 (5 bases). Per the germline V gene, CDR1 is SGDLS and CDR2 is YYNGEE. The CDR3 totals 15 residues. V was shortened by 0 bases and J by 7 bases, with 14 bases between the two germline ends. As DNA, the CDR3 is TGTGCCAGCAGCGTAGACGGGAAAGGTTTTAATGAGCAGTTCTTC. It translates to CASSVDGKGFNEQFF.

DNA for the CDR3: TGTGCCAGCAGCTTGGCCGGGACTAGCGGCAATGAGCAGTTCTTC. Translated: CASSLAGTSGNEQFF. The rearrangement joins TRBV7-8 to TRBJ2-1, with 11 bases matching TRBD2. The CDR3 has 15 amino acids. Trimming took 3 bases from V and 6 from J; bases not matched to a gene: 4. Per the germline V gene, CDR1 is SGHVS and CDR2 is FQNEAQ.

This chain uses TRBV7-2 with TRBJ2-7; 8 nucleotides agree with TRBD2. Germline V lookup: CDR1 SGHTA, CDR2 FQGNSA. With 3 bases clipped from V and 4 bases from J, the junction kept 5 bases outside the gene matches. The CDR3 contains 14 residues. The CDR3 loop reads CASSFSGIEYEQYF. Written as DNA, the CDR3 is TGTGCCAGCAGCTTTAGCGGGATAGAATACGAGCAGTACTTC.

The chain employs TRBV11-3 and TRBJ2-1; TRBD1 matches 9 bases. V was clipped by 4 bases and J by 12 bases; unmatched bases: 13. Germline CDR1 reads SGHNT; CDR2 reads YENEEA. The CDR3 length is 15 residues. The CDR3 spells CASSSTGGPGLGQFF. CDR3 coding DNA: TGTGCCAGCAGCTCCACAGGGGGCCCGGGATTAGGGCAGTTCTTC. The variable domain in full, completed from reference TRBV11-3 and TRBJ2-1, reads EAGVVQSPRYKIIEKKQPVAFWCNPISGHNTLYWYLQNLGQGPELLIRYENEEAVDDSQLPKDRFSAERLKGVDSTLKIQPAELGDSAVYLCASSSTGGPGLGQFFGPGTRLTVL.